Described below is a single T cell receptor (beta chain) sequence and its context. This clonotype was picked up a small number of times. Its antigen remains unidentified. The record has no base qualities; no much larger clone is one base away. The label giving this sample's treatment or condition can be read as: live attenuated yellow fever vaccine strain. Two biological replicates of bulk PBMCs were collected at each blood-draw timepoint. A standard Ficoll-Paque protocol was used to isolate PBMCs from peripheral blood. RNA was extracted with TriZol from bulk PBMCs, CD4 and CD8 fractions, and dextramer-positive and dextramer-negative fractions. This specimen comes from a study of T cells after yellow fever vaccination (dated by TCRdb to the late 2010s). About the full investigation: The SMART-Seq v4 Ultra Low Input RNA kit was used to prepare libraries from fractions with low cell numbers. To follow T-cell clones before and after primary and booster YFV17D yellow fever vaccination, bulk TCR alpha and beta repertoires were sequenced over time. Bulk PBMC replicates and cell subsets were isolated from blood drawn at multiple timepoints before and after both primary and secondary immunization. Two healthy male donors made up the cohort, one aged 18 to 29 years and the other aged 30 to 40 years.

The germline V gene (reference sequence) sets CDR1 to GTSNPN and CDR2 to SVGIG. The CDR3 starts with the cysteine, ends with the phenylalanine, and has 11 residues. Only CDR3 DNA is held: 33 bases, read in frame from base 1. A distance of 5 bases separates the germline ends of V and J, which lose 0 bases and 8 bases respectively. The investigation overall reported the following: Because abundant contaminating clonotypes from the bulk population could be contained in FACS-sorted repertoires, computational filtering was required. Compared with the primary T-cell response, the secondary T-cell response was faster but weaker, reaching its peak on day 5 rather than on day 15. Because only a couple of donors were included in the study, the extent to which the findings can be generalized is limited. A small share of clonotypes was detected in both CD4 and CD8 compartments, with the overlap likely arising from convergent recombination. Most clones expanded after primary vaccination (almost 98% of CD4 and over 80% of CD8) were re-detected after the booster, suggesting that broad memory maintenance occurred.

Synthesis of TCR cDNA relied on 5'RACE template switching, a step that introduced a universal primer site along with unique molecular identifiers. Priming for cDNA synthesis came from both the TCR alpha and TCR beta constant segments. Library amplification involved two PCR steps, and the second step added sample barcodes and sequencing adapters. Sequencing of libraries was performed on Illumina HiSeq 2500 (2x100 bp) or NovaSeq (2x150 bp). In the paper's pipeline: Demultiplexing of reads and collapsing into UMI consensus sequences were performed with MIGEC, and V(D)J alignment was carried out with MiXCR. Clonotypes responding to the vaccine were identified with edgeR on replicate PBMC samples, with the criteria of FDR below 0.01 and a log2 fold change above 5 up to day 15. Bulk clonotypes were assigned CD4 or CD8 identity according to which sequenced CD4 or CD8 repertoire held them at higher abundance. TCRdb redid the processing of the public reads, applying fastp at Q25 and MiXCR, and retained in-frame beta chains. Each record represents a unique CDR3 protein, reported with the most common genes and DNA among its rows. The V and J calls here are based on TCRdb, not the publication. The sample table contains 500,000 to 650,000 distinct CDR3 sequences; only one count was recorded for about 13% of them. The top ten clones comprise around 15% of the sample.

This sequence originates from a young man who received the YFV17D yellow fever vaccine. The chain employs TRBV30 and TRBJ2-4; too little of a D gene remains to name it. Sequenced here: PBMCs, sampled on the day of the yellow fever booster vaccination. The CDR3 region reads CAWSVKDIQYF. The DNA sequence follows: TGTGCCTGGAGTGTTAAGGACATTCAGTACTTC. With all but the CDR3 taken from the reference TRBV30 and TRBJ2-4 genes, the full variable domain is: SQTIHQWPATLVQPVGSPLSLECTVEGTSNPNLYWYRQAAGRGLQLLFYSVGIGQISSEVPQNLSASRPQDRQFILSSKKLLLSDSGFYLCAWSVKDIQYFGAGTRLSVL.